A selection of T cell receptor beta chains follows, all from one sample in a study of early T cells in non-severe SARS-CoV-2 infection. TCRdb called the 5' RACE reads again in MiXCR, with one record for every CDR3 protein. The sample consists of approximately 50,000 distinct CDR3 sequences, around a tenth of them appearing once. What was sequenced was whole blood. Every receptor here comes from an adult who was a healthcare worker with PCR-confirmed SARS-CoV-2 infection or an uninfected control (not recorded which). CDR3s leave out the opening cysteine and the closing phenylalanine or tryptophan. The order of the fields is V gene, CDR3 protein.

v_gene: TRBV11-1; CDR3aa: ASRGGRGGTTEETQY
v_gene: TRBV7-9; CDR3aa: ASSSTSGQPYEQY
v_gene: TRBV29-1; CDR3aa: SANPVGSGNTIY
v_gene: TRBV7-8; CDR3aa: ASSLAFSPLH
v_gene: TRBV7-2; CDR3aa: ASSPRVAGGRNEQF
v_gene: TRBV6-5; CDR3aa: ASSPYWVNTEAF
v_gene: TRBV7-9; CDR3aa: ASSLFLGLSYEQY
v_gene: TRBV6-5; CDR3aa: ASRPNSNQPQH
v_gene: TRBV14; CDR3aa: ASSQGWVGRNEKLF
v_gene: TRBV11-2; CDR3aa: ASGTSGRETDTQY
v_gene: TRBV12-5; CDR3aa: ASGPWGTEAF
v_gene: TRBV7-6; CDR3aa: ASSPRMRQVYGYT
v_gene: TRBV19; CDR3aa: ASSMYNEQF
v_gene: TRBV6-5; CDR3aa: ASSYTSGTYNEQF